These 32 T cell receptor beta chains originate from one sample sequenced in a study of blood T cell repertoires in COVID-19. Assay used: immunoSEQ multiplex PCR; TCRdb lists only in-frame clones, some missing. Of approximately 150,000 clones in the sample, 88% were seen once. The sample comprised peripheral blood. The receptor source for this set is a woman between 50 and 59 years old with acute or convalescent COVID-19.

V and J are TRBV7-2 and TRBJ2-1; D perhaps matches TRBD2 (6 bases). The CDR3 extends over 16 amino acids. Germline assignment: CDR1 SGHTA and CDR2 FQGNSA. Trimming stripped 1 base from V and 8 bases from J, with 18 bases between. CDR3: CASSLGGGIIRDEQFF. The CDR3 DNA reads as TGTGCCAGCAGCTTAGGAGGCGGGATTATAAGAGATGAGCAGTTCTTC.

This rearrangement joins TRBV29-1 to TRBJ2-5, with 7 bases aligning to TRBD2. The CDR3 length is 11 residues. Germline CDR1 is SQVTM and CDR2 is ANQGSEA. The CDR3 DNA sequence: TGCAGTGGGGGGGAGCGAGAGACCCAGTACTTC. Protein product: CSGGERETQYF.

The genes are TRBV29-1 and TRBJ2-7; tentatively, D is TRBD1 (6 bases). Germline V gene sequence: CDR1 SQVTM, CDR2 ANQGSEA. V dropped 4 bases and J dropped 4 bases, with 14 bases sitting between them. This CDR3 spans 13 amino acids. For the CDR3, the DNA is TGCAGCGTTGCAGGCCAGGGGAGTTACGAGCAGTACTTC. This codes for CSVAGQGSYEQYF.

A few counts support this clone. The chain carries TRBV6-5 and TRBJ1-5; a weak D match, TRBD1 (5 bases). The germline V gene has CDR1 MNHEY and CDR2 SVGAGI. This CDR3 has 14 residues. The V end lost 5 bases, the J end lost 3 bases, and 11 bases lay between the germline ends. CDR3 residues: CASSPGLSNQPQHF. In nucleotides, the CDR3 is TGTGCCAGCAGTCCGGGACTGTCCAATCAGCCCCAGCATTTT.

This rearrangement joins TRBV4-1 to TRBJ1-1, with D maybe TRBD1 (5 bases). V lost 2 bases and J lost 5, with 21 bases in between. CDR1 is MGHRA and CDR2 is YSYEKL in the germline V gene. The CDR3 is 17 amino acids. CDR3 protein: CASSQSSIGGARTEAFF. CDR3 coding DNA: TGCGCCAGCAGCCAAAGTTCGATAGGTGGGGCGAGGACTGAAGCTTTCTTT.

As regards this clone: In the same sample, other DNA sequences code for this CDR3. The V and J genes are TRBV18 and TRBJ1-5, with D perhaps matching TRBD1 (5 bases). The germline CDR1 and CDR2 sequences are KGHSH and LQKENI. V lost 2 bases, J lost 5 bases, and 7 bases lay in between. CDR3 length equals 13 residues. CDR3 in amino acids: CASSPGGDQPQHF. The CDR3 DNA follows: TGTGCCAGCTCACCAGGGGGGGATCAGCCCCAGCATTTT.

This clone is a singleton in its sample. The genes are TRBV15 and TRBJ1-6; D perhaps matches TRBD1 (6 bases). In germline, CDR1 is LNHNV, CDR2 YYDKDF (reference sequence). The CDR3 has 15 amino acids. V dropped 2 bases and J dropped 6 bases, with 11 bases sitting between them. The CDR3 reads CATSRSQGFNSPLHF. In nucleotides, the CDR3 is TGTGCCACCAGCAGATCCCAGGGGTTTAATTCACCCCTCCACTTT.

This chain joins TRBV19 and TRBJ2-3; 9 nucleotides agree with TRBD2. Germline V gives CDR1 LNHDA, CDR2 SQIVND (reference sequence). J lost 5 bases, V lost 5 bases, and 5 bases had no gene match. This CDR3 contains 14 residues. CDR3 loop: CASSFSGREDTQYF. CDR3 coding DNA: TGTGCCAGTAGTTTTAGCGGGAGAGAAGATACGCAGTATTTT.

This clone has more than one count but fewer than ten. This chain links TRBV5-1 with TRBJ2-7, with TRBD2 as a possible D gene (6 bases). Per the germline V gene, CDR1 is SGHRS and CDR2 is YFSETQ. This CDR3 comprises 15 residues. The V and J ends lost 0 bases and 0 bases respectively, with 10 bases between them. The CDR3 region is CASSLAGRGSYEQYF. As DNA, the CDR3 is TGCGCCAGCAGCTTGGCCGGGCGGGGCTCCTACGAGCAGTACTTC. Full variable domain (rest looked up from reference TRBV5-1 and TRBJ2-7): KAGVTQTPRYLIKTRGQQVTLSCSPISGHRSVSWYQQTPGQGLQFLFEYFSETQRNKGNFPGRFSGRQFSNSRSEMNVSTLELGDSALYLCASSLAGRGSYEQYFGPGTRLTVT.

The V and J genes are TRBV18 and TRBJ2-1, with 12 bases fitting TRBD2. V was pared by 6 bases and J by 10 bases, with 10 bases of the junction left unmatched. The CDR3 is 15 amino acids. Per germline, CDR1 KGHSH and CDR2 LQKENI. Here the CDR3 reads CASSPASGGAGEQFF. The CDR3 nucleotides are TGTGCCAGCTCCCCGGCTAGCGGGGGGGCTGGGGAGCAGTTCTTC.

V is TRBV19 and J is TRBJ1-1; D unresolved. V lost 7 bases, J lost 0 bases, and 12 bases lay in between. The CDR3 spans 14 residues. CDR1 and CDR2 from the germline V gene are LNHDA and SQIVND (reference sequence). The CDR3: CASTIHQMNTEAFF. The CDR3 coding sequence is TGTGCCAGTACAATCCATCAGATGAACACTGAAGCTTTCTTT.

The chain recombines TRBV7-9 with TRBJ2-1; possible D gene TRBD2, 5 bases. Germline CDR1 reads SEHNR; CDR2 reads FQNEAQ (reference sequence). The CDR3 spans 14 residues. The V end lost 0 bases, the J end lost 8 bases, and 11 bases lay between the germline ends. The CDR3 region is CASSLAVGADEQFF. Written as DNA, the CDR3 is TGTGCCAGCAGCTTAGCTGTGGGAGCGGATGAGCAGTTCTTC.

The genes are TRBV5-6 and TRBJ2-2; a weak D match, TRBD2 (5 bases). Trimming shortened V by 3 bases and J by 1 base, and 13 bases separated the two germline ends. Germline lookup yields CDR1 SGHDT and CDR2 YYEEEE. The CDR3 contains 16 residues. The chain's CDR3 is CASSSGNYMNTGELFF. CDR3 coding DNA: TGTGCCAGCAGCTCGGGAAACTATATGAACACCGGGGAGCTGTTTTTT.

The chain couples TRBV6-6 to TRBJ2-7; unclear D gene. The CDR3 runs 15 residues. V lost 2 bases and J 0 bases, leaving 11 bases between the germline ends. Germline loops: CDR1 MNHNY, CDR2 SVGAGI (reference sequence). The CDR3 here is CASSYRWSSSYEQYF. The CDR3 DNA reads as TGTGCCAGCAGTTACAGGTGGAGTAGCTCCTACGAGCAGTACTTC.

V gene TRBV3-1 (or the pseudogene TRBV3-2) combines with J gene TRBJ1-5; D gene unclear. This CDR3 is 13 amino acids long. V was cut by 1 base and J by 15 bases, with 16 bases left in between. Germline assignment: CDR1 LGHDT and CDR2 YNNKEL (reference sequence). The CDR3 is CASSQAGNSRPHF. CDR3 bases: TGTGCCAGCAGCCAAGCGGGAAACTCACGTCCGCATTTT.

The chain employs TRBV4-1 and TRBJ1-6, with a possible D match to TRBD1 (6 bases). Between the trimmed V and J ends, which lost 4 bases and 8 bases, there was a span of 12 bases. This CDR3 is 14 amino acids long. Germline values: CDR1 MGHRA, CDR2 YSYEKL. The CDR3 loop reads CASSPGQLYSPLHF. CDR3 nucleotide sequence: TGCGCCAGCAGCCCAGGACAGTTGTATTCACCCCTCCACTTT.

CDR3 sequence reads: CASIGGVTEAFF. The DNA of the CDR3 is TGCGCCAGCATAGGGGGGGTCACTGAAGCTTTCTTT. The chain joins TRBV5-1 to TRBJ1-1; D perhaps matches TRBD1 (6 bases). The CDR3 is 12 amino acids. V lost 6 bases and J 4 bases, leaving 10 bases between the germline ends. Germline V gene data show CDR1 as SGHRS and CDR2 as YFSETQ. Full variable domain (remainder filled in from reference TRBV5-1 and TRBJ1-1): KAGVTQTPRYLIKTRGQQVTLSCSPISGHRSVSWYQQTPGQGLQFLFEYFSETQRNKGNFPGRFSGRQFSNSRSEMNVSTLELGDSALYLCASIGGVTEAFFGQGTRLTVV.

The chain couples TRBV27 to TRBJ2-5; the D is unclear. CDR1 MNHEY and CDR2 SMNVEV come from the germline V gene (reference sequence). This CDR3 has 12 amino acids. Trimming pared 0 bases from V and 10 bases from J, leaving 9 bases between. The CDR3 is CASSLSGSDQYF. For the CDR3, the DNA is TGTGCCAGCAGTTTATCGGGCTCGGACCAGTACTTC.

This sequence joins TRBV5-4 and TRBJ1-2, with 10 bases that match TRBD1. The germline V gene encodes CDR1 SGHNT and CDR2 YYREEE (reference sequence). J was trimmed by 8 bases and V by 4 bases; bases with no gene match: 8. The CDR3 is 14 amino acids. The CDR3 nucleotides are TGTGCCAGCAGCCCACGGACAGGGGGGAAAGGCTACACCTTC. Its translation: CASSPRTGGKGYTF.

The chain joins TRBV5-4 to TRBJ2-3, with TRBD1 identical over 10 bases. The CDR3 runs to 15 residues. J was trimmed by 3 bases and V by 4 bases; bases with no gene match: 5. The V gene's germline CDR1 is SGHNT and CDR2 YYREEE (reference sequence). CDR3 amino acids: CASSIRQGATDTQYF. Written as DNA, the CDR3 is TGTGCCAGCAGCATCAGACAGGGGGCAACAGATACGCAGTATTTT.

This clone was detected once. The J gene is TRBJ2-1, the V gene TRBV7-6, with D tentatively TRBD2 (5 bases). Per the germline V gene, CDR1 is SGHVS and CDR2 is FNYEAQ. Trimming removed 0 bases at V and 4 bases at J, with 10 bases between. This CDR3 has 15 residues. CDR3 nucleotide sequence: TGTGCCAGCAGCTTAGCTGTTACTAGTTACAATGAGCAGTTCTTC. The encoded protein is CASSLAVTSYNEQFF.

V and J are TRBV19 and TRBJ1-2, with D possibly TRBD1 on 6 matching bases. CDR1 is LNHDA, CDR2 SQIVND, per germline (reference sequence). The CDR3 has 12 residues. Trimming removed 9 bases from V and 3 bases from J, with 11 bases in between. The CDR3 bases are TGTGCCAGCAGGGACACCTACTATGGCTACACCTTC. Protein sequence: CASRDTYYGYTF. The complete variable domain, with remaining parts taken from reference TRBV19 and TRBJ1-2, reads DGGITQSPKYLFRKEGQNVTLSCEQNLNHDAMYWYRQDPGQGLRLIYYSQIVNDFQKGDIAEGYSVSREKKESFPLTVTSAQKNPTAFYLCASRDTYYGYTFGSGTRLTVV.

The chain carries TRBV30 and TRBJ1-1; TRBD1 aligns across 9 bases. V shed 2 bases and J 3 bases; nucleotides not matched to a gene: 4. The CDR3 runs 14 residues. Germline-derived CDR1 and CDR2 are GTSNPN and SVGIG (reference sequence). CDR3 nucleotides: TGTGCCTGGAGTCGGGACAGGGTGTACACTGAAGCTTTCTTT. Amino acid sequence: CAWSRDRVYTEAFF. Based on the CDR3 plus reference TRBV30 and TRBJ1-1, the full variable domain is SQTIHQWPATLVQPVGSPLSLECTVEGTSNPNLYWYRQAAGRGLQLLFYSVGIGQISSEVPQNLSASRPQDRQFILSSKKLLLSDSGFYLCAWSRDRVYTEAFFGQGTRLTVV.

V usage is TRBV3-1 (or the pseudogene TRBV3-2) and J usage is TRBJ2-5, with 9 positions matching TRBD2. V dropped 0 bases and J dropped 2; count of bases not matched to a gene: 1. This CDR3 comprises 15 residues. Germline CDR1 reads LGHDT; CDR2 reads YNNKEL (reference sequence). CDR3 coding DNA: TGTGCCAGCAGCCAAGATCTAGCGGGACAAGAGACCCAGTACTTC. This codes for CASSQDLAGQETQYF.

The chain joins TRBV28 to TRBJ1-1, with 8 bases lining up with TRBD1. Germline assignment: CDR1 MDHEN and CDR2 SYDVKM. This CDR3 is 15 amino acids long. The J segment lost 1 base and the V segment lost 4 bases, leaving 5 bases of the junction unmatched. In nucleotides, the CDR3 is TGTGCCAGCAGTTCGGGCGGACAGGGGAACACTGAAGCTTTCTTT. Amino acids: CASSSGGQGNTEAFF.

This clone was detected only once. This chain joins TRBV3-1 (or the pseudogene TRBV3-2) and TRBJ2-3; 7 nucleotides agree with TRBD2. This CDR3 is built from 17 residues. The V gene's germline CDR1 is LGHDT and CDR2 YNNKEL (reference sequence). The V segment lost 1 base and the J segment 2 bases; nucleotides outside the gene matches: 9. CDR3 sequence reads: CASSQGLAGVHTDTQYF. The CDR3 DNA is TGTGCCAGCAGCCAAGGGCTGGCGGGGGTTCACACAGATACGCAGTATTTT.

The V gene is TRBV6-5, the J gene TRBJ2-2; 8 positions match TRBD2. Germline trimming cut 0 bases from V and 5 bases from J; bases unmatched to any gene: 2. Germline lookup yields CDR1 MNHEY and CDR2 SVGAGI. This CDR3 spans 15 amino acids. CDR3 sequence (DNA): TGTGCCAGCAGTTACTCCGGGACTAGAACCGGGGAGCTGTTTTTT. Translation: CASSYSGTRTGELFF.

The chain employs TRBV2 and TRBJ2-2, with 8 bases identical to TRBD1. V lost 7 bases, J lost 6 bases, and 10 bases stayed unmatched. The CDR3 is made up of 15 amino acids. Germline lookup yields CDR1 SNHLY and CDR2 FYNNEI. The CDR3 region is CASTRGRGPSGELFF. The CDR3 DNA reads as TGTGCCAGCACCAGGGGGCGAGGTCCGTCCGGGGAGCTGTTTTTT.

The rearrangement joins TRBV11-2 to TRBJ2-5; the D gene is possibly TRBD1 (5 bases). V was clipped by 1 base and J by 1 base, with 13 bases between them. The CDR3 runs 16 residues. Germline CDR1 and CDR2: SGHAT and FQNNGV. CDR3 in amino acids: CASSLVGVRPQETQYF. The CDR3 region has the DNA TGTGCCAGCAGCTTAGTAGGGGTGAGGCCCCAAGAGACCCAGTACTTC.

The rearrangement joins TRBV6-5 to TRBJ1-1; possible D gene TRBD1, 5 bases. CDR3 length equals 12 residues. The V end was cut by 8 bases, the J end by 1 base, with 8 bases between. The V gene's germline CDR1 is MNHEY and CDR2 SVGAGI. The DNA of the CDR3 is TGTGCCAGCCTGACAGCGAACACTGAAGCTTTCTTT. Amino acid sequence: CASLTANTEAFF.

V and J are TRBV29-1 and TRBJ1-2; D is possibly TRBD1 (5 bases). CDR3 length: 13 amino acids. V was pared by 4 bases and J by 3 bases, with 12 bases between. The germline V gene encodes CDR1 SQVTM and CDR2 ANQGSEA. The CDR3 region has the DNA TGCAGCGTTGGACAGAACCGCGACTATGGCTACACCTTC. It yields the protein CSVGQNRDYGYTF. The full variable domain, rest sourced from reference TRBV29-1 and TRBJ1-2, is SAVISQKPSRDICQRGTSLTIQCQVDSQVTMMFWYRQQPGQSLTLIATANQGSEATYESGFVIDKFPISRPNLTFSTLTVSNMSPEDSSIYLCSVGQNRDYGYTFGSGTRLTVV.

This chain uses TRBV7-2 with TRBJ2-1, with a weak D call TRBD1 (6 bases). Trimming took off 3 bases at V and 6 bases at J, with 12 bases between the two ends. The germline V gene encodes CDR1 SGHTA and CDR2 FQGNSA. This CDR3 is built from 14 residues. The CDR3 here is CASSLYLQGNEQFF. In nucleotides, the CDR3 is TGTGCCAGCAGCTTGTATTTACAGGGCAATGAGCAGTTCTTC. The whole variable domain, remainder taken from reference TRBV7-2 and TRBJ2-1, is GAGVSQSPSNKVTEKGKDVELRCDPISGHTALYWYRQSLGQGLEFLIYFQGNSAPDKSGLPSDRFSAERTGGSVSTLTIQRTQQEDSAVYLCASSLYLQGNEQFFGPGTRLTVL.